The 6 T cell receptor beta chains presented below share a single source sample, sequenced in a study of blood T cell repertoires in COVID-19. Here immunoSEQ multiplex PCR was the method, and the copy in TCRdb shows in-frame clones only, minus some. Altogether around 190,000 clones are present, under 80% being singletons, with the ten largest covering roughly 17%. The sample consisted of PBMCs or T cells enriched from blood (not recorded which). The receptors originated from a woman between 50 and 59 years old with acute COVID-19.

Here the CDR3 reads CASSPPAAGNYGYTF. The CDR3 bases are TGTGCCAGCAGCCCACCCGCGGCTGGTAACTATGGCTACACCTTC. The rearrangement joins TRBV9 to TRBJ1-2; no clear D gene. V was shortened by 4 bases and J by 1 base, with 14 bases between the two germline ends. CDR3 length: 15 residues. Germline assignment: CDR1 SGDLS and CDR2 YYNGEE.

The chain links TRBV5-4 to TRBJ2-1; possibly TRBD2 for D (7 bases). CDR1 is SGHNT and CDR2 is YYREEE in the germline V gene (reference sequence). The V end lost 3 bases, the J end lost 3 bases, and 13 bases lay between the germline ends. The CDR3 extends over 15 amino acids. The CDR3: CASSSGGPNYNEQFF. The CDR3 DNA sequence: TGTGCCAGCAGCTCCGGGGGGCCCAACTACAATGAGCAGTTCTTC.

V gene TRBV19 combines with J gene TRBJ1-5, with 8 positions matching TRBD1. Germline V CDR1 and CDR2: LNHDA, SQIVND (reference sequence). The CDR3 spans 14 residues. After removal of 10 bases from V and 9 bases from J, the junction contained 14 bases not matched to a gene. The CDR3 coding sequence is TGTGCCACCAAAAGGACAACAGGGGGATCGCCCCAGCATTTT. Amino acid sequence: CATKRTTGGSPQHF.

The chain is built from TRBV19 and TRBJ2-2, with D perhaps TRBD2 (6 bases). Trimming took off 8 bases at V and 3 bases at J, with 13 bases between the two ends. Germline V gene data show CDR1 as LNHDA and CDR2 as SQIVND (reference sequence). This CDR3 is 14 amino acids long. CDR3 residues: CASCSRRDTGELFF. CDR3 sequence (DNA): TGTGCCAGTTGTAGCAGGAGGGACACCGGGGAGCTGTTTTTT.

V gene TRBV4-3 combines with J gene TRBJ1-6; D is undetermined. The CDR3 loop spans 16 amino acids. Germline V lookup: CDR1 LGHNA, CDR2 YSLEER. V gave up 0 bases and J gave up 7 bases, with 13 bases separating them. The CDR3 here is CASSQDSGGLNSPLHF. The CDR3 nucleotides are TGCGCCAGCAGCCAAGATAGTGGCGGGTTAAATTCACCCCTCCACTTT.

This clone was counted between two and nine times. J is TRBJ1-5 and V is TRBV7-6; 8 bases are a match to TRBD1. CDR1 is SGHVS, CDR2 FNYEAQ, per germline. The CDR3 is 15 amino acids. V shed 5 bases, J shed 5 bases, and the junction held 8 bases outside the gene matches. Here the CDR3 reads CASSVRTGPDQPQHF. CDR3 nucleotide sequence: TGTGCCAGCAGCGTTCGGACAGGGCCAGATCAGCCCCAGCATTTT.